The clone carrying this TCR beta chain was counted between two and nine times. Its antigen remains unidentified. This sample is drawn from a study of T cells after yellow fever vaccination. Overall study context: Any fraction with a low cell number was prepared using SMART-Seq v4 Ultra Low Input.

General study points: Post-booster reappearance was seen for most primary-vaccination clones (about 95% CD4, 85% to 90% CD8). CD4 and CD8 compartments shared a small share of clonotypes, likely from convergent recombination.

The 5'RACE template-switching step produced TCR cDNA and added a universal primer site and UMIs. TCRdb reanalysed the 5' RACE reads using MiXCR and keeps one entry per CDR3 protein. This table has 350,000 to 450,000 distinct CDR3 sequences, under 7.5% appearing once. CDR1 LNHDA and CDR2 SQIVND come from the germline V gene (reference sequence). The CDR3 is 15 residues long. V gave up 6 bases and J gave up 4 bases; unmatched junction bases: 9. The source is a man younger than 45 who received the YFV17D yellow fever vaccine. Sequenced material: PBMCs, taken 5 days after the yellow fever booster vaccination. The chain links TRBV19 to TRBJ2-3; the match to TRBD2 covers 8 bases. The CDR3 spells CASSPGLAAPDTQYF. The CDR3 region has the DNA TGTGCCAGTAGCCCCGGACTAGCTGCTCCAGATACGCAGTATTTT.